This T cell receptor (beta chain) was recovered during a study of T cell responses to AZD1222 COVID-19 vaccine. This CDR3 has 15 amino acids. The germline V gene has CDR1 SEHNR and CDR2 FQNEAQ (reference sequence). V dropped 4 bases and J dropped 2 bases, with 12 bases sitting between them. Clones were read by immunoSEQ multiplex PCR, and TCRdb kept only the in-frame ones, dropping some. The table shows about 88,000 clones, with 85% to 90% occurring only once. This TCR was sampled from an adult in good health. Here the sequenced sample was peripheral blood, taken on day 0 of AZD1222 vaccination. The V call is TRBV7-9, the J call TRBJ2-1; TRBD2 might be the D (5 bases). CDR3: CASSWVTGAYNEQFF. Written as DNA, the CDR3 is TGTGCCAGCAGCTGGGTTACCGGGGCCTACAATGAGCAGTTCTTC.